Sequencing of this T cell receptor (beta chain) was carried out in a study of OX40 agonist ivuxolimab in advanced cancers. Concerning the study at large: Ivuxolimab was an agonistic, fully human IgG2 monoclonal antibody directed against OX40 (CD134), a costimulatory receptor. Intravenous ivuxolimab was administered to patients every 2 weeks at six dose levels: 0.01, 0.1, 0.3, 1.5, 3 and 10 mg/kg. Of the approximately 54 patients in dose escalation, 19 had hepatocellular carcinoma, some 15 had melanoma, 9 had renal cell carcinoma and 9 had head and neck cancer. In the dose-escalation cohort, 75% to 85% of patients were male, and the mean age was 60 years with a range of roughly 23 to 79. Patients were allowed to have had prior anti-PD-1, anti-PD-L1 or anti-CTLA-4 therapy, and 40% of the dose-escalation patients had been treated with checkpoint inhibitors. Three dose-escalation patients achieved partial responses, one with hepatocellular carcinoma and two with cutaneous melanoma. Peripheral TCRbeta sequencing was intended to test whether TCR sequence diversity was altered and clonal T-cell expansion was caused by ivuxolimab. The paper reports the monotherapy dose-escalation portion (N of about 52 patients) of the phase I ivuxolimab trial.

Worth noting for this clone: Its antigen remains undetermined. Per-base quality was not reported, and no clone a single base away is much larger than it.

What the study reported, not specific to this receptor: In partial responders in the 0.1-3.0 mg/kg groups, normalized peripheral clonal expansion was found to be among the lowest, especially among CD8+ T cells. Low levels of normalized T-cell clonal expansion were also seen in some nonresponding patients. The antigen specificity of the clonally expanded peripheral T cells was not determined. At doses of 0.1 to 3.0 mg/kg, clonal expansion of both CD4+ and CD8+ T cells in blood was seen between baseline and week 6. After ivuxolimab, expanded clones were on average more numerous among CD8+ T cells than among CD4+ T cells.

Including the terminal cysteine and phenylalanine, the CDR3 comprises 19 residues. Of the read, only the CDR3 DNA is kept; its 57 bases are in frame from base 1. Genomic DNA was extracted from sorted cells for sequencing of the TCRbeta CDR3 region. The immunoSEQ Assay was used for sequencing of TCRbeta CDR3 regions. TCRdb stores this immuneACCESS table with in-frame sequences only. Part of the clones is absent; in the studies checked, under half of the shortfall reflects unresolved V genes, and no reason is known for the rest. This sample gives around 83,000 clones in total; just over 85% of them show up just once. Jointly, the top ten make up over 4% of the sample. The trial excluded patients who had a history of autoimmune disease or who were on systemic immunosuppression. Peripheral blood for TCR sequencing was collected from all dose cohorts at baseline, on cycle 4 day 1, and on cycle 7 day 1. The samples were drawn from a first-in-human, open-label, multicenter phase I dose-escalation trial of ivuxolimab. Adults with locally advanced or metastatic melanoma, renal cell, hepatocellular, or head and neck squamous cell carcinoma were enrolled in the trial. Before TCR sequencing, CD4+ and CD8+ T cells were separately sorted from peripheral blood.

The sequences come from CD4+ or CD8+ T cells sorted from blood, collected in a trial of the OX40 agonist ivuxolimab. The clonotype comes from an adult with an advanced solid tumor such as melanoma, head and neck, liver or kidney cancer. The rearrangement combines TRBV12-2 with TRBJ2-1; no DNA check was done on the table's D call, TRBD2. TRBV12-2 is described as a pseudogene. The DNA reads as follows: TGTGCAAGTCGCTTAGCGTTAGAGACTAGCGGGAAGAAAAGCGTGGAGCAGTTCTTC. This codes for CASRLALETSGKKSVEQFF.